These 3 T cell receptor beta chains originate from one sample sequenced in a study of T cells in Graves' hyperthyroidism and ophthalmopathy. TCR beta CDR3 regions were amplified from RNA transcripts. The HTBI primer set served for first-round RT-PCR of the TCR CDR3. MiXCR was run by TCRdb on the multiplex PCR reads, yielding one entry per CDR3 protein. Of approximately 690,000 distinct CDR3 sequences listed, roughly 20% are singletons. Specimen: blood. The source of these receptors is a man aged 25-45 years with Graves' ophthalmopathy.

This clonotype was seen only a few times. This chain links TRBV3-1 with TRBJ1-1, with unresolved D. V lost 3 bases and J 6 bases, leaving 8 bases between the germline ends. The CDR3 is 12 amino acids. Germline CDR1 and CDR2: LGHDT and YNNKEL (reference sequence). The CDR3 coding sequence is TGTGCCAGCAGCCAGGGTATGTCTGAAGCTTTCTTT. Encoded protein: CASSQGMSEAFF. Supplemented by reference TRBV3-1 and TRBJ1-1, the full variable domain reads DTAVSQTPKYLVTQMGNDKSIKCEQNLGHDTMYWYKQDSKKFLKIMFSYNNKELIINETVPNRFSPKSPDKAHLNLHINSLELGDSAVYFCASSQGMSEAFFGQGTRLTVV.

This clonotype was detected only a few times. V gene TRBV18 combines with J gene TRBJ2-5, with TRBD1 matching 11 bases. The CDR3 runs 17 residues. The ends lost 3 bases at V and 5 bases at J; junction bases unmatched: 11. CDR1 KGHSH and CDR2 LQKENI come from the germline V gene. In DNA form, the CDR3 reads TGTGCCAGCTCACCTTACTCCGGACAGGGGGCCTGGGAGACCCAGTACTTC. This codes for CASSPYSGQGAWETQYF.

This clonotype came up a few times. The J gene is TRBJ1-6, the V gene TRBV6-1; D perhaps matches TRBD1 (5 bases). Trimming cost V 7 bases and J 11 bases, with 15 bases left between them. Germline CDR1 and CDR2: MNHNS and SASEGT. The CDR3 length is 13 residues. The CDR3 protein is CASTIRGTTPLHF. In DNA form, the CDR3 reads TGTGCCAGCACCATACGTGGGACGACACCCCTCCACTTT.